This TCR beta chain was retrieved from a study of regulatory T cells in long-lasting Graves disease. Whole-study results and caveats: Less diverse TCR repertoires were seen in persistent Graves' patients than in newly diagnosed ones. Favored gene segments in persistent disease were TRBV28, TRBJ1-2 and TRBJ2-5.

Arm-PCR of CDR3 regions with iRepertoire HTBI primers generated TCR beta libraries. TCRdb ran MiXCR on the multiplex PCR reads and lists one entry per CDR3 protein. The data contain roughly 450,000 distinct CDR3 sequences, around a quarter of them singletons. This sample's time point: persistent/refractory GD, antithyroid drugs over 5 years with positive TRAb. There was RNA extracted from PBMCs, and the TCR library was made from it. The germline V gene has CDR1 SQVTM and CDR2 ANQGSEA. The CDR3 has 16 amino acids. J lost 7 bases, V lost 4 bases, and 16 bases had no gene match. This clonotype was observed a handful of times. Antigen unknown.

The specimen comprised peripheral blood mononuclear cells (PBMCs), sampled when the disease was refractory, from a patient treated with antithyroid drugs. The source is a female donor with Graves disease. This chain joins TRBV29-1 and TRBJ1-2, with 9 bases aligning to TRBD1. CDR3 sequence (DNA): TGCAGCGTTGCCCCCCTATTAAACAGGGGGCAGGTTGGCTACACCTTC. Protein product: CSVAPLLNRGQVGYTF.